The next 29 T cell receptor beta chains were all read from a single sample in a study of neoadjuvant anti-PD-1 for oral cavity cancer. The time point denotes: after neoadjuvant nivolumab, at surgical resection. Repertoires were generated with immunoSEQ multiplex PCR, while TCRdb's copy carries only in-frame clones and drops some. This sample carries over 9,000 clones, about 70% of them seen once, and the ten largest clones take around 4%. The starting material was PBMCs, obtained after nivolumab (anti-PD-1) treatment. These receptors came from a person between 35 and 79 years old with oral cavity squamous cell carcinoma.

The rearrangement joins TRBV28 to TRBJ1-1; unclear D gene. Trimming stripped 2 bases from V and 1 base from J, with 8 bases between. Germline assignment: CDR1 MDHEN and CDR2 SYDVKM. The CDR3 has 14 amino acids. CDR3 in DNA: TGTGCCAGCAGTTTACTGGCAGGGAACACTGAAGCTTTCTTT. Encoded protein: CASSLLAGNTEAFF.

This clone has a handful of counts. V is TRBV18 and J is TRBJ1-1, with a possible D match to TRBD1 (5 bases). The CDR3 sequence is 14 residues long. V lost 5 bases to trimming and J lost 4 bases, with 14 bases between them. The V gene's germline CDR1 is KGHSH and CDR2 LQKENI. CDR3 loop: CASSLTPGGTEAFF. The CDR3 DNA follows: TGTGCCAGCTCATTGACACCCGGGGGCACTGAAGCTTTCTTT.

This clone was recorded once. The chain employs TRBV5-1 and TRBJ1-1; D gene unclear. CDR1 SGHRS and CDR2 YFSETQ come from the germline V gene. The CDR3 has 14 amino acids. Trimming pared 5 bases from V and 11 bases from J, leaving 22 bases between. The chain's CDR3 is CASSPQTKAQKAFF. The CDR3 DNA follows: TGCGCCAGCAGTCCTCAGACTAAAGCCCAAAAGGCTTTCTTT.

The CDR3 protein is CASSSARWTMNTEAFF. In nucleotides, the CDR3 is TGTGCCAGCAGCTCCGCAAGGTGGACAATGAACACTGAAGCTTTCTTT. The V call is TRBV2, the J call TRBJ1-1, with D maybe TRBD1 (5 bases). Looked up from germline, CDR1 is SNHLY and CDR2 is FYNNEI. Trimming removed 6 bases at V and 0 bases at J, with 17 bases between. The CDR3 spans 16 residues.

The chain couples TRBV19 to TRBJ2-2; 8 bases match TRBD1. The CDR3 is 15 amino acids. With 9 bases clipped from V and 7 bases from J, the junction kept 13 bases outside the gene matches. CDR1 is LNHDA and CDR2 is SQIVND in the germline V gene (reference sequence). The CDR3 region is CARSSGQEADGELFF. CDR3 in DNA: TGTGCCAGGTCATCGGGACAGGAGGCCGACGGGGAGCTGTTTTTT.

This rearrangement joins TRBV6-1 to TRBJ1-2; D gene unclear. Germline assignment: CDR1 MNHNS and CDR2 SASEGT. Trimming shortened V by 6 bases and J by 0 bases, and 11 bases separated the two germline ends. The CDR3 is made up of 14 amino acids. The CDR3 protein is CASSRAFSNYGYTF. The CDR3 DNA reads as TGTGCCAGCAGCCGGGCCTTCTCTAACTATGGCTACACCTTC.

The chain carries TRBV4-2 and TRBJ1-4, with D perhaps matching TRBD1 (6 bases). The V and J ends lost 3 bases and 0 bases respectively, with 11 bases between them. This CDR3 has 16 amino acids. Per the germline V gene, CDR1 is LGHNA and CDR2 is YNFKEQ. The CDR3 region is CASSQVQGATNEKLFF. The CDR3 DNA follows: TGTGCCAGCAGCCAGGTACAGGGTGCAACTAATGAAAAACTGTTTTTT.

The V gene is TRBV11-2, the J gene TRBJ2-5; D is unclear. Germline-derived CDR1 and CDR2 are SGHAT and FQNNGV. The CDR3 length is 12 residues. V lost 0 bases and J lost 4, with 3 bases in between. The CDR3 DNA reads TGTGCCAGCAGCTTAGATCGAGAGACCCAGTACTTC. Protein product: CASSLDRETQYF. Variable domain in full (rest from reference TRBV11-2 and TRBJ2-5): EAGVAQSPRYKIIEKRQSVAFWCNPISGHATLYWYQQILGQGPKLLIQFQNNGVVDDSQLPKDRFSAERLKGVDSTLKIQPAKLEDSAVYLCASSLDRETQYFGPGTRLLVL.

This rearrangement joins TRBV25-1 to TRBJ1-2; 7 bases align to TRBD1. Germline assignment: CDR1 MGHDK and CDR2 SYGVNS. This CDR3 has 15 amino acids. After removal of 5 bases from V and 4 bases from J, the junction contained 10 bases not matched to a gene. CDR3 sequence reads: CASSSRDSLLYGYTF. In DNA, the CDR3 is TGTGCCAGCAGTTCCCGGGACAGCCTCCTCTATGGCTACACCTTC.

The chain links TRBV2 to TRBJ2-1; possibly TRBD2 for D (5 bases). CDR1 and CDR2 (germline): SNHLY, FYNNEI. The CDR3 has 16 residues. Trimming shortened V by 3 bases and J by 0 bases, and 12 bases separated the two germline ends. The CDR3 reads CASSEHGKGSYNEQFF. In DNA, the CDR3 is TGTGCCAGCAGTGAGCACGGGAAGGGCTCCTACAATGAGCAGTTCTTC.

For the CDR3, the DNA is TGTGCCAGCACCCGGGGCCTCGAGCAGTACTTC. This encodes CASTRGLEQYF. V and J are TRBV27 and TRBJ2-7; D possibly matches TRBD1 or TRBD2 (5 bases each). V lost 7 bases, J lost 6 bases, and 10 bases lay in between. The germline V gene has CDR1 MNHEY and CDR2 SMNVEV (reference sequence). There are 11 residues in the CDR3.

This clone was counted a single time. This chain joins TRBV20-1 and TRBJ2-7; D assignment may be TRBD1 or TRBD2 (5 bases each). This CDR3 has 10 amino acids. V was cut by 6 bases and J by 3 bases, with 6 bases left in between. Per germline, CDR1 DFQATT and CDR2 SNEGSKA (reference sequence). As DNA, the CDR3 is TGCAGTGCGGGGGACTACGAGCAGTACTTC. This encodes CSAGDYEQYF.

The chain has TRBV10-3 and TRBJ2-3, with TRBD2 matching over 14 bases. This CDR3 is 17 amino acids long. Germline V CDR1 and CDR2: ENHRY, SYGVKD. V dropped 4 bases and J dropped 3; count of bases not matched to a gene: 6. This CDR3 reads CAISGLTSGRGTDTQYF. The CDR3 region has the DNA TGTGCCATCAGTGGCCTGACTAGCGGGAGGGGGACAGATACGCAGTATTTT.

CDR3 protein: CASSHPDRKYEQYF. The DNA of the CDR3 is TGTGCCAGTAGTCACCCGGACAGAAAATACGAGCAGTACTTC. The gene calls are TRBV19 and TRBJ2-7, with a tentative D call TRBD1 (6 bases). The V gene lost 5 bases and the J gene lost 4 bases, with 15 bases spanning the gap. This CDR3 is built from 14 residues. Germline CDR1 and CDR2: LNHDA and SQIVND (reference sequence). Filled out from reference TRBV19 and TRBJ2-7, the complete variable domain reads DGGITQSPKYLFRKEGQNVTLSCEQNLNHDAMYWYRQDPGQGLRLIYYSQIVNDFQKGDIAEGYSVSREKKESFPLTVTSAQKNPTAFYLCASSHPDRKYEQYFGPGTRLTVT.

V gene TRBV5-1 combines with J gene TRBJ1-3; TRBD1 is a possible D gene (6 bases). V was clipped by 0 bases and J by 3 bases, with 10 bases between them. This CDR3 spans 15 amino acids. Per germline, CDR1 SGHRS and CDR2 YFSETQ. The CDR3 reads CASSLDGRGGNTIYF. The CDR3 DNA follows: TGCGCCAGCAGCTTGGACGGCAGGGGTGGAAACACCATATATTTT.

CDR3 residues: CASSGLPNGRDTQYF. In DNA, the CDR3 is TGCGCCAGCAGCGGTCTTCCCAACGGGAGGGATACGCAGTATTTT. The chain employs TRBV4-1 and TRBJ2-3; TRBD2 matches at 7 bases. Germline V CDR1 and CDR2: MGHRA, YSYEKL. CDR3 size: 15 residues. Germline trimming cut 5 bases from V and 6 bases from J; bases unmatched to any gene: 11.

CDR3: CASSLGITAYGYTF. In nucleotides, the CDR3 is TGTGCCAGCAGCTTGGGTATTACCGCCTATGGCTACACCTTC. V is TRBV5-4 and J is TRBJ1-2, with no clear D. The CDR3 totals 14 residues. Germline CDR1 and CDR2: SGHNT and YYREEE (reference sequence). V was cut by 0 bases and J by 4 bases, with 10 bases left in between.

This clone was seen a few times. The rearrangement uses TRBV10-1 and TRBJ1-5; 12 bases fit TRBD1. There are 17 residues in the CDR3. The trim removed 6 bases at V and 0 bases at J, leaving 6 bases unmatched. CDR1 and CDR2 from the germline V gene are WNHNN and SYGVQD (reference sequence). For the CDR3, the DNA is TGCGCCAGCAGCCCGGGACAGGGGGCCGGTAGCAATCAGCCCCAGCATTTT. Its protein is CASSPGQGAGSNQPQHF.

The chain employs TRBV10-3 and TRBJ2-5; possibly TRBD1 or TRBD2 for D (6 bases each). The germline V and J ends were trimmed by 3 bases and 4 bases, with 15 bases remaining between them. Germline CDR1 and CDR2: ENHRY and SYGVKD. The CDR3 has 15 amino acids. The CDR3, as DNA: TGTGCCATCAGTGATGGAGGGACACGGGGAGAGACCCAGTACTTC. Amino acid sequence: CAISDGGTRGETQYF.

A few counts support this clone. The J gene is TRBJ2-2, the V gene TRBV5-1; TRBD1 matches at 7 bases. Trimming took 0 bases from V and 4 from J; bases not matched to a gene: 3. The germline CDR1 and CDR2 sequences are SGHRS and YFSETQ. The CDR3 consists of 15 residues. The CDR3 DNA reads TGCGCCAGCAGCTTGGAGGGGGCGAGCACCGGGGAGCTGTTTTTT. It encodes CASSLEGASTGELFF.

V is TRBV5-6 and J is TRBJ2-5, with 9 bases lining up with TRBD2. Trimming at V came to 0 bases and at J to 4 bases, leaving 1 base not matched to a gene. The CDR3 spans 14 residues. The germline V gene encodes CDR1 SGHDT and CDR2 YYEEEE. The CDR3 DNA sequence: TGTGCCAGCAGCTTGGAACTAGCGGGAGAGACCCAGTACTTC. Translated: CASSLELAGETQYF.

This chain uses TRBV7-9 with TRBJ2-3, with 7 nucleotides matching TRBD2. The CDR3 length is 15 residues. Germline V CDR1 and CDR2: SEHNR, FQNEAQ (reference sequence). With 4 bases clipped from V and 7 bases from J, the junction kept 11 bases outside the gene matches. CDR3 amino acids: CASSSVAGAGNTQYF. The CDR3 coding sequence is TGTGCCAGCAGCTCGGTAGCCGGAGCGGGGAATACGCAGTATTTT.

A note on this clone: An end of the junction does not agree with germline; a read error may underlie this. This chain uses TRBV7-7 with TRBJ2-3; TRBD2 matches at 11 bases. This CDR3 region has 15 residues. CDR1 is SSHAT, CDR2 FNYEAQ, per germline (reference sequence). For the CDR3, the DNA is TGTGCTAGCAGCCCCATAGCGGGAGGGGGCGATACGCAGTATTTT. It specifies CASSPIAGGGDTQYF.

V and J are TRBV19 and TRBJ1-1; D unclear. Germline CDR1 LNHDA, CDR2 SQIVND (reference sequence). Trimming removed 3 bases at V and 0 bases at J, with 11 bases between. The CDR3 extends over 15 amino acids. The CDR3 loop reads CASSIMAQLNTEAFF. For the CDR3, the DNA is TGTGCCAGTAGTATTATGGCCCAGTTGAACACTGAAGCTTTCTTT.

This rearrangement joins TRBV25-1 to TRBJ2-5; possibly TRBD1 for D (6 bases). CDR3 size: 14 residues. Germline V gene sequence: CDR1 MGHDK, CDR2 SYGVNS. The V gene lost 0 bases and the J gene lost 5 bases, with 10 bases spanning the gap. CDR3 in DNA: TGTGCCAGCAGTGAATATCAGGGGATGGAGACCCAGTACTTC. Translation gives CASSEYQGMETQYF.

There are a few counts of this clone. The chain carries TRBV16 and TRBJ1-3, with D perhaps matching TRBD1 (5 bases). The CDR3 extends over 16 amino acids. Trimming removed 5 bases at V and 2 bases at J, with 16 bases between. Germline V lookup: CDR1 KGHSY, CDR2 FQNENV. Here the CDR3 DNA reads TGTGCCAGCAGCACGACGAGGGGCATGGCTGGAAACACCATATATTTT. Amino acids: CASSTTRGMAGNTIYF.

The chain couples TRBV19 to TRBJ2-3; tentatively, D is TRBD1 (7 bases). The CDR3 totals 13 residues. Germline values: CDR1 LNHDA, CDR2 SQIVND (reference sequence). V lost 5 bases and J lost 4, with 10 bases in between. CDR3: CASSPRGADTQYF. The CDR3 DNA follows: TGTGCCAGTAGTCCCAGGGGGGCAGATACGCAGTATTTT.

The chain links TRBV30 to TRBJ2-4, with a tentative D call TRBD2 (6 bases). The CDR3 has 16 amino acids. The germline V gene has CDR1 GTSNPN and CDR2 SVGIG (reference sequence). Trimming cost V 2 bases and J 3 bases, with 17 bases left between them. CDR3: CAWSSHMAGSKNIQYF. The CDR3, as DNA: TGTGCCTGGAGTAGTCACATGGCGGGGAGCAAAAACATTCAGTACTTC.

The chain is built from TRBV5-1 and TRBJ2-7, with a weak D call TRBD1 (6 bases). Trimming pared 4 bases from V and 3 bases from J, leaving 14 bases between. CDR3 length: 14 amino acids. CDR1 and CDR2 from the germline V gene are SGHRS and YFSETQ. This CDR3 is CASSPGGSHYEQYF. The CDR3 DNA sequence: TGCGCCAGCAGCCCTGGGGGCTCCCACTACGAGCAGTACTTC.